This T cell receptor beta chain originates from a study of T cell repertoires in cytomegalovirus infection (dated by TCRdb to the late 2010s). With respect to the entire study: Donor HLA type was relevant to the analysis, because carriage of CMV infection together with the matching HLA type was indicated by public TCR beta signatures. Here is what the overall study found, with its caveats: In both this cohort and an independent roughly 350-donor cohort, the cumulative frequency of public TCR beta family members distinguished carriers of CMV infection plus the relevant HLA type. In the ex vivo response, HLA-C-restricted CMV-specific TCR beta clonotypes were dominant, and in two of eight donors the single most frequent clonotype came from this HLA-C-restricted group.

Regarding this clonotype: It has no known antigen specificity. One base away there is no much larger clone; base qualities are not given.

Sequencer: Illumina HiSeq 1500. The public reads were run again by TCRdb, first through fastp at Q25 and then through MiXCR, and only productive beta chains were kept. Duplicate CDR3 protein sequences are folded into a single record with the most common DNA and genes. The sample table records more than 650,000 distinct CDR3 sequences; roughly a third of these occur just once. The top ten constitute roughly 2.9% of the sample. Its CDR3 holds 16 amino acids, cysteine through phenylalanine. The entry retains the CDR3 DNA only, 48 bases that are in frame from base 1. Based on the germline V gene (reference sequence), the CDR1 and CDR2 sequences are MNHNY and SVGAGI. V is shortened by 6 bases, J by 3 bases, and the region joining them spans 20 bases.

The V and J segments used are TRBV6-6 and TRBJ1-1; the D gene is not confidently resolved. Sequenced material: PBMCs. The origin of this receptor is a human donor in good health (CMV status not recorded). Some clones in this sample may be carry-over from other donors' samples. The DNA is TGTGCCAGCAGCACTTATGAGGCTCTGAGGGACACTGAAGCTTTCTTT. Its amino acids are CASSTYEALRDTEAFF.